These T cell receptor beta chains were read from a single sample in a study of PD-1 blockade in mismatch repair-deficient tumors. Generated by immunoSEQ multiplex PCR, the TCRdb table keeps only in-frame clones and is missing some. This table holds some 110,000 clones, roughly 80% found once. Material: peripheral blood, obtained around 60 weeks after starting pembrolizumab. These receptor sequences come from an adult with mismatch repair-deficient cancer. CDR3s include the opening cysteine and the closing phenylalanine or tryptophan. Fields, in order: V gene, J gene, D gene, clone size, CDR3 DNA, CDR3 protein. The D gene is left open where the match is weak. The size of a clone is reported for some rows only, either as once, few or many, or as a class for expanded clones.

v_call: TRBV5-4
j_call: TRBJ2-3
d_call: TRBD2
clone_size: NA
cdr3_nt: TGTGCCAGCAGCTTGAGGACTAGCGGGAGTGCAGATACGCAGTATTTT
cdr3_aa: CASSLRTSGSADTQYF

v_call: TRBV11-2
j_call: TRBJ2-7
d_call: NA
clone_size: NA
cdr3_nt: TGTGCCAGCGCGAAGGGGTCTAGCTTCTACGAGCAGTACTTC
cdr3_aa: CASAKGSSFYEQYF

v_call: TRBV11-2
j_call: TRBJ1-2
d_call: NA
clone_size: NA
cdr3_nt: TGTGCCAGCAGCTTAGATCGGGTTGGTCCGACTAACTATGGCTACACCTTC
cdr3_aa: CASSLDRVGPTNYGYTF

v_call: TRBV2
j_call: TRBJ1-5
d_call: NA
clone_size: few
cdr3_nt: TGTGCCAGTAGGGGTAATGGCAATCAGCCCCAGCATTTT
cdr3_aa: CASRGNGNQPQHF

v_call: TRBV19
j_call: TRBJ2-5
d_call: NA
clone_size: NA
cdr3_nt: TGTGCCAGCAGATTGGGGGGCTTAGATAAAGAGACCCAGTACTTC
cdr3_aa: CASRLGGLDKETQYF

v_call: TRBV21-1
j_call: TRBJ1-1
d_call: NA
clone_size: NA
cdr3_nt: TGTGCCAGCAGCACAGCCCCCTTTGTGGCAAACACTGAAGCTTTCTTT
cdr3_aa: CASSTAPFVANTEAFF

v_call: TRBV6-1
j_call: TRBJ1-5
d_call: NA
clone_size: NA
cdr3_nt: TGTGCCAGCTCGTCTGACGGGGACTACTGGCCCCAGCATTTT
cdr3_aa: CASSSDGDYWPQHF

v_call: TRBV7-7
j_call: TRBJ2-5
d_call: NA
clone_size: NA
cdr3_nt: TGTGCTAGCAGCTCTCTTAGCGGAGGGAGGGAGACCCAGTACTTC
cdr3_aa: CASSSLSGGRETQYF

v_call: TRBV27
j_call: TRBJ2-2
d_call: TRBD1
clone_size: NA
cdr3_nt: TGTGCCAGCAGTTTCAGGGGGCGCCGGGACACCGGGGAGCTGTTTTTT
cdr3_aa: CASSFRGRRDTGELFF

v_call: TRBV19
j_call: TRBJ1-2
d_call: NA
clone_size: NA
cdr3_nt: TGTGCCAGTAGTAGCCAGGGGAGAAGCCATGGCTACACCTTC
cdr3_aa: CASSSQGRSHGYTF

v_call: TRBV9
j_call: TRBJ1-1
d_call: TRBD1
clone_size: NA
cdr3_nt: TGTGCCAGCAGCACTGCTACAGGGGAGGTAGCTTTCTTT
cdr3_aa: CASSTATGEVAFF

v_call: TRBV11-2
j_call: TRBJ1-4
d_call: NA
clone_size: NA
cdr3_nt: TGTGCCAGCAGCGATATGAAGGGCCTCAATGAAAAACTGTTTTTT
cdr3_aa: CASSDMKGLNEKLFF

v_call: TRBV5-4
j_call: TRBJ1-2
d_call: NA
clone_size: NA
cdr3_nt: TGTGCCCCTGGGATGGCAGGGTCTAACTATGGCTACACCTTC
cdr3_aa: CAPGMAGSNYGYTF

v_call: TRBV5-1
j_call: TRBJ2-1
d_call: TRBD2
clone_size: NA
cdr3_nt: TGCGCCAGCAGCTTGGGACTAGCGGGAGTTAGTGGGTGGAATGAGCAGTTCTTC
cdr3_aa: CASSLGLAGVSGWNEQFF

v_call: TRBV7-9
j_call: TRBJ1-5
d_call: NA
clone_size: NA
cdr3_nt: TGTGCCAGCAGCTTAGACAGAACTAGCAATCAGCCCCAGCATTTT
cdr3_aa: CASSLDRTSNQPQHF

v_call: TRBV9
j_call: TRBJ2-2
d_call: TRBD2
clone_size: NA
cdr3_nt: TGTGCCAGCAGCATTCGGACTAGCGGGAGAATCGGGGAGCTGTTTTTT
cdr3_aa: CASSIRTSGRIGELFF

v_call: TRBV27
j_call: TRBJ1-1
d_call: NA
clone_size: NA
cdr3_nt: TGTGCCAGCATGTGGAACACTGAAGCTTTCTTT
cdr3_aa: CASMWNTEAFF